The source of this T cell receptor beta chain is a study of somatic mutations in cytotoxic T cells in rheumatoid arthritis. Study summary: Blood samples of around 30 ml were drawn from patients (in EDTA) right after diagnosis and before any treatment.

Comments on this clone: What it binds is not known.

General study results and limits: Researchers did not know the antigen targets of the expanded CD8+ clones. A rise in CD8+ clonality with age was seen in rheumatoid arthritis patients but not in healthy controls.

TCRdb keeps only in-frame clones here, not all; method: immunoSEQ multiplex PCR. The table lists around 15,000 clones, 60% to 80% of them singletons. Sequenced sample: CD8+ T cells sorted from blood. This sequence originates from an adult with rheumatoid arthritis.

As DNA, the CDR3 is TGCGCCAGCAGCCAAGAAAGGGACAGATCTTACGAGCAGTACTTC. Amino acids: CASSQERDRSYEQYF. The genes are TRBV4-3 and TRBJ2-7, with 7 bases fitting TRBD1. The V segment lost 0 bases and the J segment 4 bases; nucleotides outside the gene matches: 6. The CDR3 is 15 amino acids. The germline gives CDR1 LGHNA, CDR2 YSLEER.